One and the same sample provided the 9 T cell receptor beta chains below, sequenced in a study of blood T cell repertoires in COVID-19 (dated by TCRdb to the early 2020s). Library preparation employed the immunoSEQ multiplex PCR assay. TCRdb limited this immuneACCESS table to in-frame rearrangements with V and J called. A share of clones is missing; checked studies link under half to unresolved V genes, and the rest is unexplained. Counted in this sample were fewer than 350,000 clones; approximately 80% of them appeared once. Of the sample, roughly 2.9% is held by the ten largest clones. The sample comprised peripheral blood. The receptors were sampled from a woman aged 55-70 years with active or convalescent COVID-19.

The chain links TRBV6-5 to TRBJ1-6, with D tentatively TRBD1 (6 bases). Between the trimmed V and J ends, which lost 2 bases and 6 bases, there was a span of 14 bases. The CDR3 is 16 residues long. Germline lookup yields CDR1 MNHEY and CDR2 SVGAGI. The CDR3 DNA sequence: TGTGCCAGCAGTTACGCGTCGGGACACGCTAATTCACCCCTCCACTTT. This sequence encodes CASSYASGHANSPLHF.

This chain uses TRBV7-7 with TRBJ1-1, with 10 positions matching TRBD1. V was clipped by 5 bases and J by 5 bases; unmatched bases: 5. Looked up from germline, CDR1 is SSHAT and CDR2 is FNYEAQ (reference sequence). This CDR3 is built from 14 residues. CDR3 sequence: CASSQGQGGTEAFF. The CDR3 coding sequence is TGTGCCAGCAGCCAAGGACAGGGGGGGACTGAAGCTTTCTTT.

The J gene is TRBJ2-1, the V gene TRBV5-5, with D unclear. The CDR3 loop spans 14 amino acids. Germline V gene sequence: CDR1 SGHKS, CDR2 YYEKEE (reference sequence). Trimming removed 0 bases at V and 5 bases at J, with 9 bases between. CDR3 nucleotide sequence: TGTGCCAGCAGCTTGGCCAGGATAGACAATGAGCAGTTCTTC. It translates to CASSLARIDNEQFF.

To note about this clone: One junction end does not reproduce the germline sequence, and a read error may be involved. The V and J genes are TRBV19 and TRBJ1-5; D may be TRBD1 (5 bases). Germline CDR1 is LNHDA and CDR2 is SQIVND (reference sequence). The CDR3 has 16 residues. The CDR3 region has the DNA TGTGCCAGTAGTGGGTCCGGGACTATAGGCAACCAGCCCCAGCATTTT. This sequence encodes CASSGSGTIGNQPQHF.

The chain recombines TRBV11-3 with TRBJ2-3, with 11 bases identical to TRBD2. The CDR3 runs to 19 residues. J was trimmed by 2 bases and V by 5 bases; bases with no gene match: 15. From germline, CDR1 is SGHNT and CDR2 YENEEA. The chain's CDR3 is CASSRVSGGADLSTDTQYF. DNA for the CDR3: TGTGCCAGCAGCCGAGTTAGCGGGGGGGCCGACCTTTCCACAGATACGCAGTATTTT.

This clone was seen only a few times. The chain is built from TRBV7-9 and TRBJ2-7; maybe TRBD1 (5 bases). This CDR3 comprises 14 residues. With 1 base removed from V and 3 bases from J, the gap between germline ends came to 10 bases. CDR1 and CDR2 (germline): SEHNR, FQNEAQ (reference sequence). The CDR3 DNA sequence: TGTGCCAGCAGCTTAGTTAACGGACACTACGAGCAGTACTTC. Translating it yields CASSLVNGHYEQYF.

The rearrangement uses TRBV7-2 and TRBJ1-4, with a possible D match to TRBD1 (6 bases). This CDR3 contains 15 residues. The germline V gene has CDR1 SGHTA and CDR2 FQGNSA. V lost 4 bases, J lost 4 bases, and 13 bases lay in between. CDR3 in amino acids: CASSSGGRSNEKLFF. The CDR3 region has the DNA TGTGCCAGCAGCTCCGGGGGGCGGAGTAATGAAAAACTGTTTTTT. The entire variable domain, with the rest obtained from reference TRBV7-2 and TRBJ1-4, is as follows: GAGVSQSPSNKVTEKGKDVELRCDPISGHTALYWYRQSLGQGLEFLIYFQGNSAPDKSGLPSDRFSAERTGGSVSTLTIQRTQQEDSAVYLCASSSGGRSNEKLFFGSGTQLSVL.

The chain carries TRBV11-3 and TRBJ2-3, with 9 bases matching TRBD1. CDR3 size: 15 residues. Germline values: CDR1 SGHNT, CDR2 YENEEA. J was trimmed by 3 bases and V by 5 bases; bases with no gene match: 6. The DNA for the CDR3 is TGTGCCAGCAGCCTCAGACAGGGGGATACAGATACGCAGTATTTT. Its protein is CASSLRQGDTDTQYF.

The chain uses TRBV6-6 and TRBJ1-2, with D unresolved. CDR3 length: 13 residues. CDR1 and CDR2 from the germline V gene are MNHNY and SVGAGI (reference sequence). The germline V and J ends were trimmed by 8 bases and 7 bases, with 17 bases remaining between them. CDR3 loop: CASAIGRSGGYTF. The DNA for the CDR3 is TGTGCCAGCGCCATCGGACGTAGCGGTGGCTACACCTTC.